Only a few counts were recorded for the clone carrying this TCR beta chain. Its specificity is unknown. Extracted RNA was reverse transcribed, and the resulting cDNA served as sequencing template. The data were produced by immunoSEQ multiplex PCR, yet TCRdb's version contains in-frame clones alone and is incomplete. The top ten hold roughly 1.3% of the sample, which has approximately 180,000 clones, about three fifths seen once. These data belong to a study of CD8+ T cells in alopecia areata. Treatment defined: oral pan-JAK inhibitor, 5-10 mg twice daily. Overall study findings and caveats: Administration of tofacitinib significantly diminished scalp clonality and expanded CD8+ clones within the top 100. Lesional tissue from the scalp (especially in alopecia totalis/universalis) showed higher clonality than normal scalp.

Trimming stripped 4 bases from V and 0 bases from J, with 9 bases between. The CDR3 covers 15 residues. Germline loops: CDR1 LGHNA, CDR2 YSLEER. The chain carries TRBV4-3 and TRBJ1-4, with D possibly TRBD1 on 6 matching bases. This receptor was identified in a human donor with alopecia areata. The material was CD4+ T cells sorted from blood, obtained at roughly week 49, from a patient treated with tofacitinib. The DNA for the CDR3 is TGCGCCAGCAGCCCATCAGGGGCAACTAATGAAAAACTGTTTTTT. Its protein is CASSPSGATNEKLFF.